This TCR beta chain was observed in a study of T cell responses to AZD1222 COVID-19 vaccine. CDR1 and CDR2 from the germline V gene are GTSNPN and SVGIG (reference sequence). Between the trimmed V and J ends, which lost 3 bases and 3 bases, there was a span of 26 bases. The CDR3 spans 18 residues. TCRdb's table, derived via immunoSEQ multiplex PCR, lists solely in-frame clones and lacks some. The profile shows 200,000 to 250,000 clones, 90% to 95% of them singletons. This clonotype originated in an adult in good health. This specimen was peripheral blood, taken on day 0 of MenACWY control vaccination. V is TRBV30 and J is TRBJ1-2; D is ambiguous. The CDR3, as DNA: TGTGCCTGGAGCGAAACCCAGAGGCCCGGACGGATGGACTATGGCTACACCTTC. Amino acid sequence: CAWSETQRPGRMDYGYTF.